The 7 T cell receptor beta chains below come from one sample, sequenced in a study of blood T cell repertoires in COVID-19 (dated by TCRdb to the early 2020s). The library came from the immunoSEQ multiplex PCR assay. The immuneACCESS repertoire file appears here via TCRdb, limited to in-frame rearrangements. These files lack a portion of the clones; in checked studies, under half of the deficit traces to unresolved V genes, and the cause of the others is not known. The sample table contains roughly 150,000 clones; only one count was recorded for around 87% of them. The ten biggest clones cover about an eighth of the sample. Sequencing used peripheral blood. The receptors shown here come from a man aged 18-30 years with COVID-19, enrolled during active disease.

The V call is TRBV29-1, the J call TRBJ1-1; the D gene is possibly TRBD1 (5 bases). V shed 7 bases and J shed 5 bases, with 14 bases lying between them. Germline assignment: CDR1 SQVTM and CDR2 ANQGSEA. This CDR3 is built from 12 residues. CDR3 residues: CSGRRGGTEAFF. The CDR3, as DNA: TGCAGCGGAAGACGGGGGGGGACTGAAGCTTTCTTT.

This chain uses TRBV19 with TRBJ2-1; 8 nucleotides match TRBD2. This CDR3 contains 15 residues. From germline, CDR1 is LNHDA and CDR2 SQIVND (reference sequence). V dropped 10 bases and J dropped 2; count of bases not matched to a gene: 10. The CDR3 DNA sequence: TGTGCCACCCGGCGGGAGGTGGGGACCTACAATGAGCAGTTCTTC. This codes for CATRREVGTYNEQFF.

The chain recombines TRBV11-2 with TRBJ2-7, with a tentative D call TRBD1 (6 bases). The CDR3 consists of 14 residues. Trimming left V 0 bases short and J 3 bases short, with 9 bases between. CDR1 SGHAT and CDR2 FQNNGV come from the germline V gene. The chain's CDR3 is CASSLEWGHYEQYF. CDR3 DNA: TGTGCCAGCAGCTTAGAGTGGGGGCACTACGAGCAGTACTTC.

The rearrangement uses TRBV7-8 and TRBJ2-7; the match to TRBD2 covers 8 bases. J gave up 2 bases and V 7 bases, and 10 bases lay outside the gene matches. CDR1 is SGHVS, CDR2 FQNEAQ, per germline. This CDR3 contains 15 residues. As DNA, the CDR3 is TGTGCCAGCACCCAGGGGAGAGCGGGGGCCTACGAGCAGTACTTC. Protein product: CASTQGRAGAYEQYF. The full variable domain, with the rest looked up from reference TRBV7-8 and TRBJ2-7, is GAGVSQSPRYKVAKRGQDVALRCDPISGHVSLFWYQQALGQGPEFLTYFQNEAQLDKSGLPSDRFFAERPEGSVSTLKIQRTQQEDSAVYLCASTQGRAGAYEQYFGPGTRLTVT.

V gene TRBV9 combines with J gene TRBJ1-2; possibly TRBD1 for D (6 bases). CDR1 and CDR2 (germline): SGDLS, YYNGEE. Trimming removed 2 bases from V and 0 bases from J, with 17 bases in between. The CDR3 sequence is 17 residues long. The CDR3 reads CASSVRGTPEANYGYTF. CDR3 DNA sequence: TGTGCCAGCAGCGTCAGGGGCACTCCCGAAGCTAACTATGGCTACACCTTC.

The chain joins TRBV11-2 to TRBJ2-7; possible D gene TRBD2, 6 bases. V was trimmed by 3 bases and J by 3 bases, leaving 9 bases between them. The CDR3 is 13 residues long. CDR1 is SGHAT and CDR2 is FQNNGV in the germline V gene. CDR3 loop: CASSFSGSYEQYF. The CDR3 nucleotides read TGTGCCAGCAGCTTTTCCGGGAGCTACGAGCAGTACTTC.

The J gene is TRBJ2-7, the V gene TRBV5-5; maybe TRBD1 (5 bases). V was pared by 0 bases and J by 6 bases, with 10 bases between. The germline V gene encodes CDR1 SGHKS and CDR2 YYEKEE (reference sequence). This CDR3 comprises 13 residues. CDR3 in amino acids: CASSLAWGGEQYF. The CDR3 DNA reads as TGTGCCAGCAGCTTGGCCTGGGGCGGCGAGCAGTACTTC. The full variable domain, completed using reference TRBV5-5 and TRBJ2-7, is DAGVTQSPTHLIKTRGQQVTLRCSPISGHKSVSWYQQVLGQGPQFIFQYYEKEERGRGNFPDRFSARQFPNYSSELNVNALLLGDSALYLCASSLAWGGEQYFGPGTRLTVT.